The 21 T cell receptor beta chains listed next were all sequenced from one sample in a study of monozygotic twins with inflammatory bowel disease. TCRdb reprocessed the 5' RACE reads and stores each CDR3 protein as one record, lacking DNA. Across hundreds of thousands of distinct CDR3 sequences, the top ten clones capture 5.6% of the sample. The specimen was blood. Receptors were obtained from a human donor with ulcerative colitis or Crohn's disease, or a healthy co-twin of an affected twin (not recorded which).

The rearrangement joins TRBV5-1 to TRBJ2-7; TCRdb's D call, TRBD2, is unchecked because there is no DNA. The length of the CDR3 is 15 residues. CDR1 SGHRS and CDR2 YFSETQ come from the germline V gene. The CDR3 loop reads CASSLLTSGAYEQYF.

The rearrangement joins TRBV4-3 to TRBJ2-2; the D gene TCRdb calls, TRBD2, cannot be checked with no DNA. This CDR3 is built from 18 residues. From germline, CDR1 is LGHNA and CDR2 YSLEER. The chain's CDR3 is CASSQDGGLAGVTGELFF.

The V call is TRBV12-3 or TRBV12-4, the J call TRBJ1-5; TCRdb's D gene call, TRBD1, goes unchecked for lack of DNA. CDR3 length: 15 amino acids. The CDR3 loop is CASSLKGISNQPQHF.

The chain joins TRBV7-2 to TRBJ2-5; TCRdb's D call of TRBD2 is untestable without DNA. The CDR3 totals 15 residues. CDR1 SGHTA and CDR2 FQGNSA come from the germline V gene. CDR3 residues: CASSFQSGGEETQYF.

The rearrangement joins TRBV28 to TRBJ2-7; TCRdb names TRBD1, which stays unverified in the absence of DNA. Germline CDR1 is MDHEN and CDR2 is SYDVKM. CDR3 length: 15 residues. CDR3 region: CASSQAPDQPYEQYF.

The CDR3 loop is CSVHKAGRAQETQYF. The chain recombines TRBV29-1 with TRBJ2-5; TCRdb gives TRBD2 as the D gene, but with no DNA this cannot be confirmed. The CDR3 loop spans 15 amino acids. CDR1 and CDR2 from the germline V gene are SQVTM and ANQGSEA.

The chain employs TRBV5-1 and TRBJ2-3. Germline CDR1 and CDR2: SGHRS and YFSETQ. The length of the CDR3 is 13 residues. This chain's CDR3 is CASSLFEADTQYF.

CDR3 protein: CSARDVTGSKNIQYF. V usage is TRBV20-1 and J usage is TRBJ2-4; there is no DNA to check the TCRdb D call of TRBD1. CDR1 and CDR2 from the germline V gene are DFQATT and SNEGSKA (reference sequence). This CDR3 has 15 amino acids.

V gene TRBV3-1 combines with J gene TRBJ2-5; no DNA is available, so the TRBD1 call from TCRdb remains unchecked. The length of the CDR3 is 16 residues. Germline CDR1 and CDR2: LGHDT and YNNKEL (reference sequence). CDR3 sequence: CASSRTGTGSSKTQYF.

The genes are TRBV20-1 and TRBJ2-3; TCRdb's assignment of TRBD2 cannot be checked, as there is no DNA. The CDR3 contains 12 residues. Germline V gene lookup returns CDR1 DFQATT and CDR2 SNEGSKA (reference sequence). This CDR3 reads CSVRAGTDTQYF.

The V and J genes are TRBV4-3 and TRBJ2-3; TCRdb gives TRBD1 as the D gene, but with no DNA this cannot be confirmed. Germline lookup yields CDR1 LGHNA and CDR2 YSLEER. The CDR3 length is 18 residues. The CDR3 region is CASSQDSLGQGFPDTQYF.

This chain links TRBV7-9 with TRBJ2-2; TCRdb gives TRBD1 as the D gene, but with no DNA this cannot be confirmed. Looked up from germline, CDR1 is SEHNR and CDR2 is FQNEAQ (reference sequence). The CDR3 sequence is 14 residues long. The CDR3 region is CASSTAPGTGELFF.

The V gene is TRBV7-2, the J gene TRBJ2-7; TCRdb lists TRBD2, though no DNA is available to test this call. The length of the CDR3 is 14 residues. CDR1 and CDR2 from the germline V gene are SGHTA and FQGNSA. The CDR3 region is CASSPSRMRYEQYF.

J is TRBJ1-2 and V is TRBV7-2; TCRdb calls TRBD1, which cannot be checked without DNA. Germline V lookup: CDR1 SGHTA, CDR2 FQGNSA. The length of the CDR3 is 13 residues. The CDR3 here is CASSLDRVPGYTF.

The chain is built from TRBV6-2 or TRBV6-3 and TRBJ2-7; TCRdb indicates TRBD2, and absent DNA this call remains unverified. The germline V gene has CDR1 MNHEY and CDR2 SVGEGT. The CDR3 extends over 14 amino acids. The CDR3 spells CASSYLEGSYEQYF.

This chain uses TRBV5-1 with TRBJ1-1; the D gene TCRdb calls, TRBD1, cannot be checked with no DNA. The CDR3 is 15 amino acids. Germline CDR1 reads SGHRS; CDR2 reads YFSETQ. CDR3 loop: CASSHPGGRHQEAFF.

The chain has TRBV10-1 and TRBJ1-1. In germline, CDR1 is WNHNN, CDR2 SYGVQD (reference sequence). The CDR3 consists of 11 residues. The CDR3: CASSAQTEAFF.

The V and J genes are TRBV6-5 and TRBJ2-3; the D call from TCRdb, TRBD1, cannot be confirmed without DNA. The germline CDR1 and CDR2 sequences are MNHEY and SVGAGI. The CDR3 runs 16 residues. CDR3 amino acids: CASRPFAGTSTDTQYF.

The V gene is TRBV5-1, the J gene TRBJ2-7; lacking DNA, the TRBD1 call made by TCRdb goes unchecked. This CDR3 has 15 residues. Germline CDR1 SGHRS, CDR2 YFSETQ. The CDR3 is CASSPGGARSYEQYF.

This CDR3 is CSARPLADNTDTQYF. The gene calls are TRBV20-1 and TRBJ2-3; TCRdb's D call, TRBD2, is unchecked because there is no DNA. The CDR3 totals 15 residues. Germline assignment: CDR1 DFQATT and CDR2 SNEGSKA (reference sequence).

The chain links TRBV12-3 or TRBV12-4 to TRBJ1-6; no DNA is available, so the TRBD1 call from TCRdb remains unchecked. The CDR3 extends over 14 amino acids. CDR3: CASKRRDTKSPLHF.